One and the same sample provided the 26 T cell receptor beta chains below, sequenced in a study of identical twins. TCRdb used MiXCR to reprocess the 5' RACE reads, holding one entry per CDR3 protein. This sample yields about 390,000 distinct CDR3 sequences, of which 7% to 9.5% are seen a single time; 8% to 9.5% belongs to the top ten. The material sequenced was naive T cells sorted from blood. The receptors come from a woman in her forties or fifties in good health.

There are many counts of this clonotype. The chain carries TRBV29-1 and TRBJ1-4; possible D gene TRBD1, 5 bases. The CDR3 consists of 14 residues. Germline V CDR1 and CDR2: SQVTM, ANQGSEA. Trimming cost V 7 bases and J 3 bases, with 15 bases left between them. The CDR3 sequence is CSARTFLANEKLFF. The DNA of the CDR3 is TGCAGCGCCAGGACATTTCTCGCTAATGAAAAACTGTTTTTT. The full variable domain, its missing parts supplied by reference TRBV29-1 and TRBJ1-4, is SAVISQKPSRDICQRGTSLTIQCQVDSQVTMMFWYRQQPGQSLTLIATANQGSEATYESGFVIDKFPISRPNLTFSTLTVSNMSPEDSSIYLCSARTFLANEKLFFGSGTQLSVL.

This chain connects TRBV20-1 to TRBJ2-3; D not certain. Germline assignment: CDR1 DFQATT and CDR2 SNEGSKA (reference sequence). CDR3 size: 14 residues. V gave up 0 bases and J gave up 4 bases, with 11 bases separating them. Here the CDR3 DNA reads TGCAGTGCTAGAGATCCGACCATAGCAGATACGCAGTATTTT. Translated, it gives CSARDPTIADTQYF.

V is TRBV4-1 and J is TRBJ1-4, with TRBD1 identical over 7 bases. This CDR3 region has 13 residues. Germline CDR1 reads MGHRA; CDR2 reads YSYEKL. V shed 6 bases, J shed 8 bases, and the junction held 6 bases outside the gene matches. The CDR3 DNA is TGCGCCAGCAGTCCTTTACAGGGGGAAAAACTGTTTTTT. Translated: CASSPLQGEKLFF.

This clonotype came up a few times. This chain uses TRBV12-3 or TRBV12-4 with TRBJ2-2, with D maybe TRBD1 (6 bases). The CDR3 is 15 residues long. The V gene lost 3 bases and the J gene lost 7 bases, with 15 bases spanning the gap. This CDR3 reads CASSLAQGRVGELFF. CDR3 bases: TGTGCCAGCAGTTTGGCCCAGGGGCGGGTCGGGGAGCTGTTTTTT.

There are a few counts of this clonotype. The genes are TRBV7-9 and TRBJ2-5, with D possibly matching TRBD1 (6 bases). This CDR3 is 13 amino acids long. The V end was cut by 1 base, the J end by 13 bases, with 16 bases between. The germline V gene has CDR1 SEHNR and CDR2 FQNEAQ (reference sequence). Written as DNA, the CDR3 is TGTGCCAGCAGCTTAGGTAGAAACAGGGATTGGTACTTC. Translation: CASSLGRNRDWYF.

In this sample, this clonotype turned up a few times. CDR3 sequence (DNA): TGCAGTGCTAGAGATGACGGGAGTTCCTACAATGAGCAGTTCTTC. Translation gives CSARDDGSSYNEQFF. V gene TRBV20-1 combines with J gene TRBJ2-1; TRBD2 is a possible D gene (6 bases). Per germline, CDR1 DFQATT and CDR2 SNEGSKA (reference sequence). The CDR3 is made up of 15 amino acids. V was trimmed by 0 bases and J by 1 base, leaving 10 bases between them.

This clonotype was observed at least ten times. For the CDR3, the DNA is TGTGCCAGCAGCCCCGGGACTAGCGCGTACAATGAGCAGTTCTTC. As protein: CASSPGTSAYNEQFF. The chain is built from TRBV7-9 and TRBJ2-1, with 10 bases identical to TRBD2. Germline values: CDR1 SEHNR, CDR2 FQNEAQ (reference sequence). The CDR3 is made up of 15 amino acids. V dropped 5 bases and J dropped 4; count of bases not matched to a gene: 5.

There are a few counts of this clonotype. The chain employs TRBV7-8 and TRBJ2-7; D unclear. The CDR3 totals 18 residues. The V and J ends lost 0 bases and 0 bases respectively, with 18 bases between them. The germline gives CDR1 SGHVS, CDR2 FQNEAQ. The CDR3: CASSLAYRRRSASYEQYF. In DNA form, the CDR3 reads TGTGCCAGCAGCTTAGCTTACCGTAGGCGGAGCGCCTCCTACGAGCAGTACTTC.

The chain combines TRBV25-1 with TRBJ1-1; D ambiguous. Trimming took 3 bases from V and 1 from J, leaving 6 bases between them. CDR3 size: 13 residues. Germline-derived CDR1 and CDR2 are MGHDK and SYGVNS. The CDR3 bases are TGTGCCAGCAGTGACTGGACGAACACTGAAGCTTTCTTT. Protein product: CASSDWTNTEAFF. Complete variable domain (other parts from reference TRBV25-1 and TRBJ1-1): EADIYQTPRYLVIGTGKKITLECSQTMGHDKMYWYQQDPGMELHLIHYSYGVNSTEKGDLSSESTVSRIRTEHFPLTLESARPSHTSQYLCASSDWTNTEAFFGQGTRLTVV.

This clonotype was seen only a few times. The CDR3 region has the DNA TGTGCCAGCAATGGACAGGGGAATTACAATGAGCAGTTCTTC. This gives the protein CASNGQGNYNEQFF. The V gene is TRBV25-1, the J gene TRBJ2-1; 9 bases are shared with TRBD1. V lost 7 bases, J lost 4 bases, and 5 bases stayed unmatched. Germline CDR1 MGHDK, CDR2 SYGVNS. The CDR3 is 14 residues long.

The chain employs TRBV7-8 and TRBJ2-7; D gene uncertain. Trimming shortened V by 6 bases and J by 3 bases, and 18 bases separated the two germline ends. Germline CDR1 reads SGHVS; CDR2 reads FQNEAQ. The CDR3 covers 15 residues. CDR3 DNA: TGTGCCAGCAGGTCTTGGGTCCCCCGATACTACGAGCAGTACGTC. Residues: CASRSWVPRYYEQYV.

In this sample, this clonotype turned up many times. The rearrangement links TRBV27 to TRBJ2-1, with D uncertain. This CDR3 has 16 residues. The germline V and J ends were trimmed by 8 bases and 5 bases, with 22 bases remaining between them. In germline, CDR1 is MNHEY, CDR2 SMNVEV (reference sequence). CDR3 in DNA: TGTGCCAGCCTTCGGCTTTTGGGGAAAGATGACAATGAGCAGTTCTTC. Protein: CASLRLLGKDDNEQFF.

This clonotype has a count of ten or more. The CDR3 sequence is CASSLAGRDEQFF. The CDR3 nucleotides are TGTGCCAGCAGCTTGGCCGGGAGGGATGAGCAGTTCTTC. The chain has TRBV5-6 and TRBJ2-1, with 8 bases fitting TRBD2. Germline V gene sequence: CDR1 SGHDT, CDR2 YYEEEE. The V segment lost 0 bases and the J segment 8 bases; nucleotides outside the gene matches: 1. The CDR3 has 13 residues.

V gene TRBV24-1 combines with J gene TRBJ2-1, with D perhaps assigned TRBD1 or TRBD2 (5 bases each). Trimming removed 2 bases at V and 5 bases at J, with 12 bases between. CDR3 length: 15 amino acids. Germline V gives CDR1 KGHDR, CDR2 SFDVKD. The CDR3 DNA is TGTGCCACCAGTGATTCAGGGAGTCGGGACAATGAGCAGTTCTTC. It specifies CATSDSGSRDNEQFF.

This clonotype has more than one count but fewer than ten. The rearrangement links TRBV11-3 to TRBJ2-4; 8 bases agree with TRBD1. Losses at the gene ends were 4 bases for V and 4 bases for J; bases not matched to a gene: 6. From germline, CDR1 is SGHNT and CDR2 YENEEA. This CDR3 has 15 amino acids. The DNA of the CDR3 is TGTGCCAGCAGCTGGACAGGGAGTATGAAAAACATTCAGTACTTC. It encodes CASSWTGSMKNIQYF.

This clonotype came up many times. This sequence joins TRBV20-1 and TRBJ2-7; 8 bases agree with TRBD2. V lost 4 bases and J lost 2; bases outside the gene matches: 7. The CDR3 is 14 amino acids. Per germline, CDR1 DFQATT and CDR2 SNEGSKA (reference sequence). CDR3 DNA: TGCAGTGCTACCTCGGGGCGGGAGGCCTACGAGCAGTACTTC. Amino acids: CSATSGREAYEQYF.

The V call is TRBV5-4, the J call TRBJ1-2; no reliable D call. Trimming cost V 7 bases and J 7 bases, with 8 bases left between them. This CDR3 has 10 residues. Germline CDR1 SGHNT, CDR2 YYREEE (reference sequence). CDR3: CASGEGGYTF. The CDR3, as DNA: TGTGCCAGCGGGGAGGGTGGCTACACCTTC. Supplemented by reference TRBV5-4 and TRBJ1-2, the full variable domain reads ETGVTQSPTHLIKTRGQQVTLRCSSQSGHNTVSWYQQALGQGPQFIFQYYREEENGRGNFPPRFSGLQFPNYSSELNVNALELDDSALYLCASGEGGYTFGSGTRLTVV.

V is TRBV3-1 and J is TRBJ2-1; D tentatively fits TRBD1 or TRBD2 (6 bases each). CDR3 length: 15 residues. The V end lost 5 bases, the J end lost 5 bases, and 16 bases lay between the germline ends. Germline V gene sequence: CDR1 LGHDT, CDR2 YNNKEL (reference sequence). This CDR3 is CASSETGASDNEQFF. The DNA of the CDR3 is TGTGCCAGCAGCGAGACGGGGGCTAGCGACAATGAGCAGTTCTTC.

The chain links TRBV20-1 to TRBJ1-1; a possible D gene is TRBD1 (5 bases). V was cut by 0 bases and J by 3 bases, with 14 bases left in between. There are 15 residues in the CDR3. Germline V CDR1 and CDR2: DFQATT, SNEGSKA (reference sequence). The chain's CDR3 is CSARDEAGNHTEAFF. The CDR3 coding sequence is TGCAGTGCTAGAGATGAGGCAGGGAACCACACTGAAGCTTTCTTT.

This clonotype occurred many times. V and J are TRBV10-3 and TRBJ2-5; no reliable D call. Germline CDR1 reads ENHRY; CDR2 reads SYGVKD. The CDR3 is 15 amino acids. Trimming pared 5 bases from V and 1 base from J, leaving 14 bases between. The CDR3 DNA reads TGTGCCATCAGTCTAGGCCTCGCAACCCAAGAGACCCAGTACTTC. Its translation: CAISLGLATQETQYF.

The chain is built from TRBV24-1 and TRBJ1-2; unclear D gene. The CDR3 is 14 residues long. The germline V and J ends were trimmed by 7 bases and 4 bases, with 15 bases remaining between them. The germline V gene encodes CDR1 KGHDR and CDR2 SFDVKD. CDR3 residues: CATRPGGGLYGYTF. Here the CDR3 DNA reads TGTGCCACCAGACCCGGAGGAGGGCTCTATGGCTACACCTTC.

This clonotype was seen a handful of times. The V and J genes are TRBV4-1 and TRBJ2-1; D is possibly TRBD1 (5 bases). Trimming removed 1 base at V and 4 bases at J, with 11 bases between. Germline loops: CDR1 MGHRA, CDR2 YSYEKL. The CDR3 consists of 15 residues. Written as DNA, the CDR3 is TGCGCCAGCAGCCAAGGGCAGGGAATATACAATGAGCAGTTCTTC. Amino acid sequence: CASSQGQGIYNEQFF.

The chain links TRBV20-1 to TRBJ1-5; D possibly corresponds to TRBD1 (5 bases). The CDR3 runs to 12 residues. Germline-derived CDR1 and CDR2 are DFQATT and SNEGSKA (reference sequence). Trimming pared 6 bases from V and 5 bases from J, leaving 11 bases between. This CDR3 reads CSAQQEDQPQHF. The CDR3 nucleotides are TGCAGTGCCCAACAGGAGGATCAGCCCCAGCATTTT.

There are many counts of this clonotype. For the CDR3, the DNA is TGCGCCAGCAGCTTAGGGACACCTGAAGCCTACGAGCAGTACGTC. Amino acid sequence: CASSLGTPEAYEQYV. The chain carries TRBV5-1 and TRBJ2-7; TRBD1 might be the D (6 bases). Germline V gene lookup returns CDR1 SGHRS and CDR2 YFSETQ. CDR3 length: 15 residues. Trimming left V 2 bases short and J 2 bases short, with 14 bases between.

The table lists this clonotype with a few counts. This rearrangement joins TRBV7-9 to TRBJ2-1; D remains ambiguous. Germline V CDR1 and CDR2: SEHNR, FQNEAQ (reference sequence). The CDR3 extends over 13 amino acids. Trimming removed 5 bases from V and 10 bases from J, with 15 bases in between. The CDR3 here is CASSEGPYREQFF. The CDR3 DNA reads as TGTGCCAGCAGCGAAGGACCCTACCGGGAGCAGTTCTTC.

The sample holds many counts of this clonotype. This chain uses TRBV12-3 or TRBV12-4 with TRBJ2-3, with TRBD2 identical over 8 bases. The ends lost 2 bases at V and 6 bases at J; junction bases unmatched: 10. The CDR3 runs to 16 residues. The CDR3 DNA reads TGTGCCAGCAGTTTATCCGGGACTAGGGGGTTGGATACGCAGTATTTT. Its translation: CASSLSGTRGLDTQYF.